The 22 T cell receptor beta chains presented below share a single source sample, sequenced in a study of shared clonotypes between healthy human individuals. The method was immunoSEQ multiplex PCR; TCRdb's version includes in-frame clones alone and lacks a portion of them. The data show approximately 640,000 clones, about three quarters seen once. The source material was memory CD4+ T cells sorted from blood. As for subset: CD45RA-negative fraction. The receptors stem from a woman aged 25 to 39 in good health.

The V gene is TRBV7-2, the J gene TRBJ2-1; perhaps D is TRBD1 or TRBD2 (5 bases each). This CDR3 has 15 residues. Germline V gene lookup returns CDR1 SGHTA and CDR2 FQGNSA. V was clipped by 7 bases and J by 4 bases, with 17 bases between them. CDR3 DNA: TGTGCCAGCACCTCAGGGACCAACCTATACAATGAGCAGTTCTTC. Its protein product is CASTSGTNLYNEQFF.

The chain joins TRBV2 to TRBJ2-3; 11 positions match TRBD2. Trimming took 11 bases from V and 6 from J; bases not matched to a gene: 7. The CDR3 has 13 amino acids. Germline V lookup: CDR1 SNHLY, CDR2 FYNNEI. The CDR3 protein is CAGQLAGEDTQYF. The CDR3 bases are TGTGCCGGACAACTAGCGGGAGAGGATACGCAGTATTTT.

This sequence joins TRBV29-1 and TRBJ2-3, with 7 bases identical to TRBD2. V dropped 7 bases and J dropped 1; count of bases not matched to a gene: 2. Germline loops: CDR1 SQVTM, CDR2 ANQGSEA. The CDR3 is 12 amino acids. CDR3 sequence reads: CSGAGGTDTQYF. CDR3 DNA: TGCAGCGGTGCGGGAGGCACAGATACGCAGTATTTT.

This chain uses TRBV30 with TRBJ2-7; perhaps D is TRBD1 or TRBD2 (5 bases each). V shed 3 bases and J shed 2 bases, with 8 bases lying between them. Germline V gives CDR1 GTSNPN, CDR2 SVGIG (reference sequence). The CDR3 is 12 amino acids. CDR3 in DNA: TGTGCCTGGAGCAGGGACGCCTACGAGCAGTACTTC. Protein sequence: CAWSRDAYEQYF. Full variable domain (outside the CDR3, taken from reference TRBV30 and TRBJ2-7): SQTIHQWPATLVQPVGSPLSLECTVEGTSNPNLYWYRQAAGRGLQLLFYSVGIGQISSEVPQNLSASRPQDRQFILSSKKLLLSDSGFYLCAWSRDAYEQYFGPGTRLTVT.

V and J are TRBV6-6 and TRBJ1-3; no clear D. This CDR3 region has 16 residues. CDR1 is MNHNY, CDR2 SVGAGI, per germline (reference sequence). V shed 0 bases and J shed 3 bases, with 12 bases lying between them. The CDR3 coding sequence is TGTGCCAGCAGTTACTCTTTGGGTTCGTTTGGAAACACCATATATTTT. Amino acid sequence: CASSYSLGSFGNTIYF.

This clone was found many times. This chain connects TRBV18 to TRBJ1-2, with 8 bases that match TRBD1. Germline CDR1 and CDR2: KGHSH and LQKENI. There are 13 residues in the CDR3. V dropped 2 bases and J dropped 6; count of bases not matched to a gene: 2. The CDR3 is CASSPMTGDGYTF. CDR3 in DNA: TGTGCCAGCTCACCAATGACAGGGGATGGCTACACCTTC.

The chain couples TRBV29-1 to TRBJ2-5; 8 positions match TRBD1. The J call may not be correct, given that the DNA end is closer to TRBJ2-7. Germline V gene lookup returns CDR1 SQVTM and CDR2 ANQGSEA. The CDR3 length is 11 residues. The CDR3 coding sequence is TGCAGCGGACAGGGGACCTACGAGCAGTACTTC. This sequence encodes CSGQGTYEQYF.

The CDR3 spells CASSMKYRTRGYGYTF. CDR3 nucleotide sequence: TGTGCCAGCAGTATGAAGTACAGAACCCGGGGCTATGGCTACACCTTC. The V call is TRBV5-4, the J call TRBJ1-2; D remains unclear. CDR1 and CDR2 from the germline V gene are SGHNT and YYREEE (reference sequence). Trimming removed 5 bases from V and 4 bases from J, with 21 bases in between. CDR3 length equals 16 residues.

This clone was recorded many times. The chain has TRBV29-1 and TRBJ1-3; D is perhaps TRBD1 (5 bases). Germline V CDR1 and CDR2: SQVTM, ANQGSEA. The CDR3 has 15 amino acids. The V and J ends lost 4 bases and 4 bases respectively, with 17 bases between them. The CDR3 region has the DNA TGCAGCGTTGGCCTGCGGGGCGGCGTCGGAAACACCATATATTTT. Translation: CSVGLRGGVGNTIYF.

The gene calls are TRBV11-2 and TRBJ2-7, with D tentatively TRBD1 or TRBD2 (5 bases each). In germline, CDR1 is SGHAT, CDR2 FQNNGV. The CDR3 covers 15 residues. Trimming removed 0 bases from V and 0 bases from J, with 9 bases in between. The CDR3 coding sequence is TGTGCCAGCAGCTTAGATCGGGGCAGCTCCTACGAGCAGTACTTC. It specifies CASSLDRGSSYEQYF.

The rearrangement uses TRBV28 and TRBJ1-1; D not resolved. The CDR3 sequence is 14 residues long. Germline CDR1 and CDR2: MDHEN and SYDVKM. Trimming cost V 3 bases and J 1 base, with 9 bases left between them. The CDR3 here is CASSLGRRNTEAFF. The CDR3 region has the DNA TGTGCCAGCAGTTTGGGCAGGAGGAACACTGAAGCTTTCTTT.

The chain employs TRBV29-1 and TRBJ1-4; 7 bases map to TRBD1. The trim removed 5 bases at V and 5 bases at J, leaving 5 bases unmatched. Looked up from germline, CDR1 is SQVTM and CDR2 is ANQGSEA. The CDR3 totals 13 residues. CDR3 region: CSVRQGGNEKLFF. CDR3 nucleotide sequence: TGCAGCGTTAGACAGGGAGGAAATGAAAAACTGTTTTTT.

The rearrangement links TRBV7-9 to TRBJ1-5; D not certain. Trimming removed 3 bases from V and 6 bases from J, with 12 bases in between. Germline CDR1 is SEHNR and CDR2 is FQNEAQ (reference sequence). CDR3 size: 14 residues. The DNA for the CDR3 is TGTGCCAGCAGCTTTTCGGGGTACGGTCAGCCCCAGCATTTT. Protein sequence: CASSFSGYGQPQHF.

The chain has TRBV15 and TRBJ2-7, with TRBD2 matching 10 bases. Germline assignment: CDR1 LNHNV and CDR2 YYDKDF (reference sequence). V shed 1 base and J 7 bases; nucleotides not matched to a gene: 7. The CDR3 totals 15 residues. CDR3 sequence (DNA): TGTGCCACCAGCAGAGGGCCTAGCGGGAGAGGGGAGCAGTACTTC. This gives the protein CATSRGPSGRGEQYF.

V and J are TRBV18 and TRBJ1-2; D might be TRBD1 (6 bases). The CDR3 has 15 residues. CDR1 is KGHSH, CDR2 LQKENI, per germline. V was trimmed by 4 bases and J by 5 bases, leaving 17 bases between them. CDR3 nucleotides: TGTGCCAGCTCACTAAGACAGGACCCTGAATATGGCTACACCTTC. Its translation: CASSLRQDPEYGYTF.

CDR3 DNA sequence: TGTGCCAGCAGCTTGGGGACAGGCAAAACAGGGCAGTACTTC. Protein: CASSLGTGKTGQYF. This chain joins TRBV11-2 and TRBJ2-7; 8 nucleotides agree with TRBD1. Trimming took 3 bases from V and 9 from J; bases not matched to a gene: 10. This CDR3 has 14 residues. CDR1 SGHAT and CDR2 FQNNGV come from the germline V gene.

The rearrangement uses TRBV4-2 and TRBJ1-1; possibly TRBD1 for D (6 bases). The CDR3 loop spans 17 amino acids. Germline V lookup: CDR1 LGHNA, CDR2 YNFKEQ. V was shortened by 0 bases and J by 1 base, with 15 bases between the two germline ends. In DNA form, the CDR3 reads TGTGCCAGCAGCCAAGATACAGGGTCCGCTGGGAACACTGAAGCTTTCTTT. Its protein product is CASSQDTGSAGNTEAFF.

This clone came up once. The chain is built from TRBV2 and TRBJ2-1; 13 bases map to TRBD2. Germline lookup yields CDR1 SNHLY and CDR2 FYNNEI. The CDR3 has 15 residues. V gave up 7 bases and J gave up 8 bases; unmatched junction bases: 8. DNA for the CDR3: TGTGCCAGCAACTTAGGACTAGCGGGAGTTTATGAGCAGTTCTTC. Its protein is CASNLGLAGVYEQFF.

This chain uses TRBV19 with TRBJ1-2, with a tentative D call TRBD1 (6 bases). CDR3 length: 14 amino acids. V lost 1 base to trimming and J lost 4 bases, with 10 bases between them. Germline V gene sequence: CDR1 LNHDA, CDR2 SQIVND (reference sequence). The CDR3 coding sequence is TGTGCCAGTAGTATAGCTCGGGACACCTATGGCTACACCTTC. Residues: CASSIARDTYGYTF.

The chain carries TRBV28 and TRBJ1-2; 10 bases match TRBD1. Germline CDR1 MDHEN, CDR2 SYDVKM. CDR3 length: 16 amino acids. The V gene end was trimmed by 4 bases and the J gene end by 4 bases; junction bases not matched to a gene: 9. The CDR3 DNA reads TGTGCCAGCAGTTCCCATACGGGACAGGGGCCCTATGGCTACACCTTC. Residues: CASSSHTGQGPYGYTF.

The rearrangement uses TRBV4-1 and TRBJ1-2; 9 nucleotides line up with TRBD1. Germline V gene sequence: CDR1 MGHRA, CDR2 YSYEKL. V was pared by 4 bases and J by 3 bases, with 6 bases of the junction left unmatched. The CDR3 totals 15 residues. The CDR3 DNA is TGCGCCAGCAGCCCAAGGACAGGGGATGACTATGGCTACACCTTC. This translates into CASSPRTGDDYGYTF.

This clone has just a few counts. This chain joins TRBV28 and TRBJ1-2; D gene uncertain. Trimming removed 3 bases at V and 6 bases at J, with 8 bases between. There are 12 residues in the CDR3. Germline assignment: CDR1 MDHEN and CDR2 SYDVKM. The CDR3 DNA reads as TGTGCCAGCAGTTTCGGCAGTCATGGCTACACCTTC. Translated: CASSFGSHGYTF.